This T cell receptor (beta chain) was captured in a study of T-cell memory formation after mild COVID-19 (dated by TCRdb to the early 2020s). About the full investigation: TCR sequence clusters from the two donors were found to be largely donor specific. Two young, previously healthy adult volunteers made up the cohort, one male and one female. T-cell clones expanding and contracting after mild COVID-19 in a couple of donors were tracked by longitudinal TCRalpha and TCRbeta repertoire sequencing. Study-wide findings and limitations: Clones that contracted from day 15 to 85 showed balanced CD4/CD8 phenotypes, whereas a second wave of clones that expanded from day 15 to 37 leaned towards CD4+. The detection of some responding clones in pre-infection memory suggests that pre-existing cross-reactive memory T cells joined the SARS-CoV-2 response. SARS-CoV-2 specificity was not confirmed for the second-wave clones peaking on day 37. Only a couple of mild cases were covered by the study, and larger cohorts that include severe cases with pre-infection samples were considered necessary. Contracting CD4+ clones appeared mostly in the CM and EM memory subsets, whereas CD8+ clones were enriched in EMRA.

As concerns this clonotype: The antigen this receptor binds is unknown. No quality values exist for individual bases; no much larger clone is one base distant.

PBMCs were isolated by Ficoll-Paque density gradient centrifugation. CDR1 and CDR2 are drawn from the germline V gene: LGHNA, YSLEER. The CDR3 numbers 17 residues from cysteine through phenylalanine. Only the CDR3 portion is preserved as DNA: 51 bases, with reading frame beginning at the first base. V trim: 1 base; J trim: 2 bases; unmatched bases: 8. Sequencing used an Illumina NovaSeq 6000. Using 5'RACE with constant-segment primers, TCRalpha and TCRbeta cDNA libraries were constructed, with sample barcodes and unique molecular identifiers added in the process. Trizol reagent was used to extract RNA from every sample. The libraries were amplified in two PCR steps, and the second step added a second sample barcode and Illumina TruSeq adapters. Sequencing of the libraries was done on an Illumina NovaSeq, producing 2 x 150 bp paired-end reads. As for the authors' bioinformatics: With migec v1.2.7, reads were demultiplexed and then collapsed into UMI-guided consensus sequences. Using mixcr v2.1.11, UMI consensuses were aligned to TRA and TRB V and J templates and then assembled into clonotypes. A clonotype was counted as expanded or contracted only when both edgeR and NoisET called the clonotype significant, with the noise models trained on biological replicates. For edgeR calls, the cutoffs were a false discovery rate-adjusted p below 0.01 and a log2 fold-change threshold of 1. As an exploratory analysis of dynamics, PCA with hierarchical clustering was applied to max-normalized trajectories of the 1000 most abundant clonotypes. Separately sequenced CD4+ and CD8+ repertoires were used to assign a CD4 or CD8 phenotype to each responding clone. TCRdb applied fastp at Q25 and MiXCR to the public reads, then kept only in-frame beta chains. Merged by CDR3 protein, the rows form single entries marked with the most common genes and DNA. The V and J calls and clone size are TCRdb's, not the authors'. The sample table shows a few hundred thousand distinct CDR3 sequences, and about 22% are seen once. The ten largest clones represent 8.4% of the sample.

The receptor was derived from an adult woman who had mild COVID-19 (a few samples of this study predate the infection). The sample titles of this study are shuffled in the database, so cell type and time point are left out; the donor was told from shared clones. Sequences were obtained from PBMCs or a T cell subset sorted from them (not recorded which). The receptor chain draws on TRBV4-3 and TRBJ2-3; 8 central bases correspond to TRBD2. The sequence in DNA is TGCGCCAGCAGCCAAGCCCCGGGAGGGCGGCACACAGATACGCAGTATTTT. It codes for CASSQAPGGRHTDTQYF.